Below, one T cell receptor (beta chain) is given with its context. Vbeta (60) and Jbeta (13) primers were used in the PCR. Profiled with immunoSEQ multiplex PCR; TCRdb holds only in-frame clones, not every one. The table shows about 82,000 clones, with around 77% occurring only once. This sample is drawn from a study of cytomegalovirus exposure and HLA in healthy donors. Input material: PBMCs. The sequence was collected from a man aged 45 to 65 in good health and CMV-seronegative.

In nucleotides, the CDR3 is TGTGCCAGCAGCTCGGGGGGAGTATCGGATACGCAGTATTTT. Translation: CASSSGGVSDTQYF. The V and J genes are TRBV9 and TRBJ2-3, with 7 bases identical to TRBD2. Trimming at V came to 4 bases and at J to 6 bases, leaving 8 bases not matched to a gene. The CDR3 is 14 residues long. CDR1 and CDR2 (germline): SGDLS, YYNGEE.